Presented here are 21 T cell receptor beta chains from one specimen sequenced in a study of identical twins listed by TCRdb under 2016. Library preparation used 5' RACE. Reads for this sample came from an Illumina HiSeq 2000. The public reads were reanalyzed by TCRdb: fastp trimming at Q25, MiXCR alignment, in-frame beta chains only. All rows with the same CDR3 protein become a single entry with the most common DNA and genes. This sample comprises about 890,000 distinct CDR3 sequences, over 9% of them detected only once. The ten largest account for around 1.6% of the sample. This same sample was also taken into another study, of yellow fever vaccine responses in identical twins.

The material sequenced was PBMCs. Every receptor here comes from a woman under 30 in good health.

The chain joins TRBV2 to TRBJ2-7; D not resolved. Trimming shortened V by 5 bases and J by 4 bases, and 12 bases separated the two germline ends. Germline V CDR1 and CDR2: SNHLY, FYNNEI. This CDR3 spans 13 amino acids. The CDR3 DNA follows: TGTGCCAGCAGTTCGGACCTGGGATACGAGCAGTACTTC. Translated, it gives CASSSDLGYEQYF.

This clonotype occurred many times. This rearrangement joins TRBV20-1 to TRBJ2-5; D unresolved. The CDR3 covers 11 residues. V lost 2 bases to trimming and J lost 5 bases, with 6 bases between them. Per the germline V gene, CDR1 is DFQATT and CDR2 is SNEGSKA (reference sequence). The CDR3 DNA reads TGCAGTGCTAGACTCTACGAGACCCAGTACTTC. Amino acid sequence: CSARLYETQYF.

The V and J genes are TRBV20-1 and TRBJ2-5; 7 bases are a match to TRBD1. This CDR3 contains 14 residues. Germline lookup yields CDR1 DFQATT and CDR2 SNEGSKA (reference sequence). V shed 5 bases and J 4 bases; nucleotides not matched to a gene: 10. The CDR3: CSAPRQGRGETQYF. The CDR3 DNA is TGCAGTGCTCCCCGACAGGGTCGGGGAGAGACCCAGTACTTC.

This clonotype was counted between two and nine times. The gene calls are TRBV20-1 and TRBJ1-3; D gene ambiguous. This CDR3 is 13 amino acids long. V shed 2 bases and J shed 0 bases, with 5 bases lying between them. Germline V gene sequence: CDR1 DFQATT, CDR2 SNEGSKA (reference sequence). The CDR3 nucleotides read TGCAGTGCTAGACAGTTCTCTGGAAACACCATATATTTT. As protein: CSARQFSGNTIYF.

This sequence joins TRBV5-6 and TRBJ1-2; D is perhaps TRBD1 (5 bases). Trimming shortened V by 3 bases and J by 7 bases, and 25 bases separated the two germline ends. Germline CDR1 reads SGHDT; CDR2 reads YYEEEE. The CDR3 length is 17 residues. In DNA, the CDR3 is TGTGCCAGCAGCTCCCCCAGTTTGGAAGGGGTTTACGGTGGCTACACCTTC. Its translation is CASSSPSLEGVYGGYTF. The entire variable domain, with the rest obtained from reference TRBV5-6 and TRBJ1-2, is as follows: DAGVTQSPTHLIKTRGQQVTLRCSPKSGHDTVSWYQQALGQGPQFIFQYYEEEERQRGNFPDRFSGHQFPNYSSELNVNALLLGDSALYLCASSSPSLEGVYGGYTFGSGTRLTVV.

The J gene is TRBJ2-1, the V gene TRBV19; TRBD2 aligns across 10 bases. Germline lookup yields CDR1 LNHDA and CDR2 SQIVND (reference sequence). Trimming removed 3 bases from V and 0 bases from J; junction bases left unmatched: 5. This CDR3 spans 17 amino acids. This CDR3 is CASSIGASGSSYNEQFF. CDR3 nucleotides: TGTGCCAGTAGTATTGGAGCTAGCGGGAGCTCCTACAATGAGCAGTTCTTC.

This clonotype was detected once. The junction and the germline gene differ at one end; a read error may be behind it. The chain combines TRBV3-1 with TRBJ2-1; D is ambiguous. CDR3 length: 15 residues. CDR1 is LGHDT and CDR2 is YNNKEL in the germline V gene (reference sequence). The CDR3 sequence is CACSQDGRNYNEQFF. CDR3 sequence (DNA): TGTGCCTGCAGCCAAGACGGGCGGAACTACAATGAGCAGTTCTTC.

The rearrangement links TRBV20-1 to TRBJ2-1; possibly TRBD2 for D (5 bases). Trimming cost V 3 bases and J 8 bases, with 20 bases left between them. Per the germline V gene, CDR1 is DFQATT and CDR2 is SNEGSKA (reference sequence). CDR3 size: 15 residues. In DNA form, the CDR3 reads TGCAGTGCTAGGCCCCGGGGAAGCGGCCCCGATGAGCAGTTCTTC. Protein: CSARPRGSGPDEQFF.

This clonotype appeared many times. The chain has TRBV5-1 and TRBJ1-6, with D perhaps matching TRBD1 (5 bases). V was clipped by 0 bases and J by 15 bases, with 16 bases between them. Germline CDR1 and CDR2: SGHRS and YFSETQ. The CDR3 has 14 residues. The CDR3: CASSLGGGEYRLHF. Written as DNA, the CDR3 is TGCGCCAGCAGCTTGGGAGGAGGGGAGTATCGCCTCCACTTT. The full variable domain, its missing parts supplied by reference TRBV5-1 and TRBJ1-6, is KAGVTQTPRYLIKTRGQQVTLSCSPISGHRSVSWYQQTPGQGLQFLFEYFSETQRNKGNFPGRFSGRQFSNSRSEMNVSTLELGDSALYLCASSLGGGEYRLHFGNGTRLTVT.

In its sample, this clonotype was seen many times. The chain is built from TRBV3-1 and TRBJ2-7; no clear D gene. The germline V gene encodes CDR1 LGHDT and CDR2 YNNKEL (reference sequence). CDR3 length: 13 amino acids. V dropped 4 bases and J dropped 6 bases, with 13 bases sitting between them. The CDR3 is CASSRTNLGEQYF. In DNA, the CDR3 is TGTGCCAGCAGCCGCACGAATCTTGGCGAGCAGTACTTC.

This clonotype was detected ten times or more. The rearrangement joins TRBV29-1 to TRBJ1-2, with TRBD1 identical over 7 bases. CDR1 and CDR2 from the germline V gene are SQVTM and ANQGSEA. The CDR3 spans 13 residues. Trimming cost V 4 bases and J 5 bases; bases outside gene matches: 7. CDR3 amino acids: CSVVRQGDYGYTF. The CDR3 DNA sequence: TGCAGCGTTGTGAGACAGGGAGATTATGGCTACACCTTC.

This chain links TRBV4-2 with TRBJ2-7, with D possibly matching TRBD1 (6 bases). CDR1 and CDR2 from the germline V gene are LGHNA and YNFKEQ. V was trimmed by 0 bases and J by 3 bases, leaving 15 bases between them. The CDR3 loop spans 16 amino acids. Here the CDR3 reads CASSQEVGQKGYEQYF. DNA for the CDR3: TGTGCCAGCAGCCAAGAGGTGGGACAAAAGGGCTACGAGCAGTACTTC.

This clonotype was counted many times. The chain carries TRBV29-1 and TRBJ2-3, with TRBD2 matching over 10 bases. The CDR3 is made up of 17 amino acids. Germline V gives CDR1 SQVTM, CDR2 ANQGSEA. The V segment lost 7 bases and the J segment 2 bases; nucleotides outside the gene matches: 15. For the CDR3, the DNA is TGCAGCGCCGGGGGACTTGGAGCGGGAGGGTACACAGATACGCAGTATTTT. It codes for CSAGGLGAGGYTDTQYF.

The chain has TRBV7-6 and TRBJ2-7; D unresolved. Deletions cut 2 bases from V and 6 bases from J, with 8 bases between. The CDR3 contains 12 residues. CDR1 and CDR2 from the germline V gene are SGHVS and FNYEAQ. CDR3 DNA sequence: TGTGCCAGCAGCTTAAAAGGGATCGAGCAGTACTTC. Amino acids: CASSLKGIEQYF. Variable domain in full (rest from reference TRBV7-6 and TRBJ2-7): GAGVSQSPRYKVTKRGQDVALRCDPISGHVSLYWYRQALGQGPEFLTYFNYEAQQDKSGLPNDRFSAERPEGSISTLTIQRTEQRDSAMYRCASSLKGIEQYFGPGTRLTVT.

This clonotype was seen many times. V and J are TRBV15 and TRBJ2-5; D perhaps matches TRBD2 (6 bases). The CDR3 length is 15 residues. V was shortened by 0 bases and J by 4 bases, with 12 bases between the two germline ends. The germline gives CDR1 LNHNV, CDR2 YYDKDF (reference sequence). The CDR3 region is CATSRDPGSGETQYF. The CDR3 bases are TGTGCCACCAGCAGAGATCCCGGGAGCGGAGAGACCCAGTACTTC.

This clonotype was seen a handful of times. The J gene is TRBJ2-1, the V gene TRBV20-1; 8 positions match TRBD2. This CDR3 spans 14 amino acids. CDR1 is DFQATT and CDR2 is SNEGSKA in the germline V gene (reference sequence). Trimming removed 6 bases from V and 5 bases from J; junction bases left unmatched: 9. Written as DNA, the CDR3 is TGCAGTGCCACAGAGCGGGGGTGGGACAATGAGCAGTTCTTC. This codes for CSATERGWDNEQFF.

V is TRBV20-1 and J is TRBJ2-1, with TRBD2 matching over 7 bases. The ends lost 1 base at V and 6 bases at J; junction bases unmatched: 6. This CDR3 has 14 residues. Per germline, CDR1 DFQATT and CDR2 SNEGSKA (reference sequence). The CDR3 region has the DNA TGCAGTGCTAGAGCGGGAGGAGAGACCAATGAGCAGTTCTTC. The encoded protein is CSARAGGETNEQFF.

The sample holds a few counts of this clonotype. This chain connects TRBV2 to TRBJ2-1; D possibly uses TRBD1 or TRBD2 (5 bases each). V dropped 8 bases and J dropped 8 bases, with 22 bases sitting between them. In germline, CDR1 is SNHLY, CDR2 FYNNEI. The CDR3 consists of 15 residues. In DNA form, the CDR3 reads TGTGCCAGCTCTTCGGGGCGGATTCCTTCGGATGAGCAGTTCTTC. Its protein is CASSSGRIPSDEQFF.

This clonotype has only a few counts. This sequence joins TRBV27 and TRBJ2-1; possible D gene TRBD1, 5 bases. The CDR3 consists of 17 residues. Deletions cut 1 base from V and 6 bases from J, with 19 bases between. The V gene's germline CDR1 is MNHEY and CDR2 SMNVEV (reference sequence). CDR3 nucleotides: TGTGCCAGCAGTTTATATTCCAGGGCAACTACCGGCAATGAGCAGTTCTTC. This encodes CASSLYSRATTGNEQFF.

The chain uses TRBV12-3 or TRBV12-4 and TRBJ1-5, with 7 bases lining up with TRBD1. V trimming: 5 bases; J trimming: 0 bases; junction bases outside the gene matches: 4. The CDR3 sequence is 15 residues long. In nucleotides, the CDR3 is TGTGCCAGCAGTCGGGACAGAAATAGCAATCAGCCCCAGCATTTT. Residues: CASSRDRNSNQPQHF.

This clonotype was counted between two and nine times. This rearrangement joins TRBV6-4 to TRBJ2-3; no definite D call. This CDR3 has 15 amino acids. Germline CDR1 and CDR2: MRHNA and SNTAGT. V was pared by 5 bases and J by 0 bases, with 12 bases between. The CDR3 loop reads CASSKESASTDTQYF. CDR3 sequence (DNA): TGTGCCAGCAGTAAAGAATCGGCTAGCACAGATACGCAGTATTTT.